What follows are 5 T cell receptor beta chains derived from one specimen sequenced in a study of CD8 T cells in ankylosing spondylitis. Regarding the study as a whole: Several highly homologous variants made up a TCR beta motif that seemed to typify ankylosing spondylitis blood.

Their specific antigens are unknown. TCRdb reprocessed the 5' RACE reads via MiXCR and lists one record per CDR3 protein. The table shows about 540,000 distinct CDR3 sequences, with 12% occurring only once. The specimen was blood, either unsorted or a sorted T cell fraction (not recorded which). The receptors come from a male donor with ankylosing spondylitis.

This clonotype was picked up a small number of times. This sequence joins TRBV12-3 or TRBV12-4 and TRBJ1-4, with D hard to call. Trimming left V 2 bases short and J 4 bases short, with 5 bases between. The CDR3 contains 13 residues. CDR3 loop: CASSLHSNEKLFF. DNA for the CDR3: TGTGCCAGCAGTTTACATAGTAATGAAAAACTGTTTTTT.

V is TRBV27 and J is TRBJ2-7; D possibly corresponds to TRBD2 (6 bases). The CDR3 consists of 14 residues. The germline V gene encodes CDR1 MNHEY and CDR2 SMNVEV (reference sequence). The germline V and J ends were trimmed by 3 bases and 3 bases, with 12 bases remaining between them. The CDR3 spells CASSLGGADYEQYF. Here the CDR3 DNA reads TGTGCCAGCAGTTTGGGGGGAGCCGACTACGAGCAGTACTTC.

J is TRBJ2-1 and V is TRBV10-3; D is unclear. The germline V and J ends were trimmed by 0 bases and 6 bases, with 6 bases remaining between them. The CDR3 loop spans 13 amino acids. Germline loops: CDR1 ENHRY, CDR2 SYGVKD. The CDR3 nucleotides read TGTGCCATCAGTGAGTCGAGCTTCAATGAGCAGTTCTTC. Its protein is CAISESSFNEQFF.

This clonotype was picked up a small number of times. This chain links TRBV18 with TRBJ1-3; D is ambiguous. Trimming cost V 3 bases and J 0 bases, with 15 bases left between them. The germline CDR1 and CDR2 sequences are KGHSH and LQKENI. The CDR3 is 17 residues long. This CDR3 is CASSPTNPSSSGNTIYF. CDR3 DNA: TGTGCCAGCTCACCGACAAACCCCTCAAGCTCTGGAAACACCATATATTTT. Filled out from reference TRBV18 and TRBJ1-3, the complete variable domain reads NAGVMQNPRHLVRRRGQEARLRCSPMKGHSHVYWYRQLPEEGLKFMVYLQKENIIDESGMPKERFSAEFPKEGPSILRIQQVVRGDSAAYFCASSPTNPSSSGNTIYFGEGSWLTVV.

This clonotype has at least ten counts. J is TRBJ2-2 and V is TRBV20-1; 8 bases are shared with TRBD2. Germline V gene lookup returns CDR1 DFQATT and CDR2 SNEGSKA (reference sequence). This CDR3 has 15 residues. For the CDR3, the DNA is TGCGCTCCTAGGGGTAGCGGGACCGCCACCGGGGAGCTGTTTTTT. It yields the protein CAPRGSGTATGELFF.